The clone carrying this T cell receptor (beta chain) was counted many times. Its antigen is not identified. The data were taken from a study of Graves' ophthalmopathy and Graves' hyperthyroidism. The V segment lost 8 bases and the J segment 3 bases; nucleotides outside the gene matches: 9. The CDR3 spans 15 residues. Germline values: CDR1 LNHNV, CDR2 YYDKDF (reference sequence). TCR beta CDR3 amplification used RNA transcripts. HTBI primers were employed in first-round RT-PCR, then a second-round multiplex PCR followed. From the multiplex PCR reads, TCRdb called clonotypes with MiXCR, one entry per CDR3 protein. The table has 900,000 to 1,200,000 distinct CDR3 sequences, about 36% seen once. Study-wide results and caveats: The authors also found most expanded thyroid clonotypes above 0.001 frequency in blood.

Input material: peripheral blood or thyroid tissue (not recorded which). This sequence was found in an adult man with Graves' hyperthyroidism. The rearrangement links TRBV15 to TRBJ1-4, with TRBD1 matching over 7 bases. The CDR3 DNA sequence: TGTGCCACCGGCCAAGACAGGGCGGCTAATGAAAAACTGTTTTTT. It codes for CATGQDRAANEKLFF.